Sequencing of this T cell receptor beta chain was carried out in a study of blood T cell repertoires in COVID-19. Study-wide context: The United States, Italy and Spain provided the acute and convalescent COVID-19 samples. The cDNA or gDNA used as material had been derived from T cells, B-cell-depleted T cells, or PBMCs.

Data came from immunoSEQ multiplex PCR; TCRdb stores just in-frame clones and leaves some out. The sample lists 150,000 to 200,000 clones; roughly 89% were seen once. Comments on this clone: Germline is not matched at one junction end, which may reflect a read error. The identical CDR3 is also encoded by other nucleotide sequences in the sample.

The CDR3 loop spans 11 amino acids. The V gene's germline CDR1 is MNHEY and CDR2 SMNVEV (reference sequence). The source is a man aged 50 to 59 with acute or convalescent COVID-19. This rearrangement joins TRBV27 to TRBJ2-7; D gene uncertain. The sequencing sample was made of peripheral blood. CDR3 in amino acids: CASSSSYGQYF. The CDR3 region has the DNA TGTGCCAGCAGTTCCTCCTACGGGCAGTACTTC.